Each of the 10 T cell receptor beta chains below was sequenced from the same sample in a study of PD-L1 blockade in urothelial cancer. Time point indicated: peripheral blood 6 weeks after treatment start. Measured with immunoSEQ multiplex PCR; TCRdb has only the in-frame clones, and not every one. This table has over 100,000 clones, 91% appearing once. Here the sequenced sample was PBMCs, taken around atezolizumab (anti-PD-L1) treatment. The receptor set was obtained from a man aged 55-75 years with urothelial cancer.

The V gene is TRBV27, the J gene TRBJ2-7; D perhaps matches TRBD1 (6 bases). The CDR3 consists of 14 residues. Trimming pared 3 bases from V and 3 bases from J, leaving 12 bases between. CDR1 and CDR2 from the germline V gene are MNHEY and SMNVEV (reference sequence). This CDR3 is CASSFTGTSYEQYF. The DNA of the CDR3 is TGTGCCAGCAGTTTTACAGGGACGAGCTACGAGCAGTACTTC.

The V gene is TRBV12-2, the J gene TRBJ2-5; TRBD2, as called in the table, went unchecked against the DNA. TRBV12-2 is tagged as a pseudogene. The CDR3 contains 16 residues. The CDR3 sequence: CASRSSSASGQETQYF. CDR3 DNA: TGTGCAAGTCGCTCCTCATCAGCGAGTGGGCAAGAGACCCAGTACTTC.

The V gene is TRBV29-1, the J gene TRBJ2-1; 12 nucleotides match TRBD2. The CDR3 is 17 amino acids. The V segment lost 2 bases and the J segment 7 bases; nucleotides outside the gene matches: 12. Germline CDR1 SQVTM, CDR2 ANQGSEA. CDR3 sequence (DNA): TGCAGCGTTGAATTTTTTTTGACTAGCGGGAGTCAAAATGAGCAGTTCTTC. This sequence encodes CSVEFFLTSGSQNEQFF.

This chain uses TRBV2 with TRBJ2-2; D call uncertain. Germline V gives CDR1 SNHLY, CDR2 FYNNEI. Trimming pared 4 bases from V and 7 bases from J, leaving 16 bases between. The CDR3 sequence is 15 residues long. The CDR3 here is CASSVPLEFGGELFF. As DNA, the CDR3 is TGTGCCAGCAGTGTCCCCCTGGAGTTTGGCGGGGAGCTGTTTTTT.

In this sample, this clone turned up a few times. Here the CDR3 reads CAISDSGYEQYF. Here the CDR3 DNA reads TGTGCCATCAGTGATAGTGGTTACGAGCAGTACTTC. The chain links TRBV10-3 to TRBJ2-7; no reliable D call. Deletions cut 3 bases from V and 4 bases from J, with 7 bases between. Germline V CDR1 and CDR2: ENHRY, SYGVKD. This CDR3 spans 12 amino acids.

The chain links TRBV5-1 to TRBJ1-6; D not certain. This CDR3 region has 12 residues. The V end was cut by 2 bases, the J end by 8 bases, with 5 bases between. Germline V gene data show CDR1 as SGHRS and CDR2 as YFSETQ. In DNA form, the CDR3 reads TGCGCCAGCAGCTTTGCAGATTCACCCCTCCACTTT. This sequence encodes CASSFADSPLHF.

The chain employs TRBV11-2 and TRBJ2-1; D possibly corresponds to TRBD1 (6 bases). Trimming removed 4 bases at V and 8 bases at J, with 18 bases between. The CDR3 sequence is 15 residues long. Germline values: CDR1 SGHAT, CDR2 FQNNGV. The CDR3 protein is CASSSPGQGNDEQFF. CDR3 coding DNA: TGTGCCAGCAGCTCTCCTGGGCAGGGGAACGATGAGCAGTTCTTC. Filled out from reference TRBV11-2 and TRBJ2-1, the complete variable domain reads EAGVAQSPRYKIIEKRQSVAFWCNPISGHATLYWYQQILGQGPKLLIQFQNNGVVDDSQLPKDRFSAERLKGVDSTLKIQPAKLEDSAVYLCASSSPGQGNDEQFFGPGTRLTVL.

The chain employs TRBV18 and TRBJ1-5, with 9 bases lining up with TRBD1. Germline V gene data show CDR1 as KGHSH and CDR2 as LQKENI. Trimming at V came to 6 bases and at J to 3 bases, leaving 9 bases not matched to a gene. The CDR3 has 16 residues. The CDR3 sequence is CASSPSGTGNNQPQHF. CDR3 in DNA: TGTGCCAGCTCCCCAAGCGGGACAGGGAACAATCAGCCCCAGCATTTT.

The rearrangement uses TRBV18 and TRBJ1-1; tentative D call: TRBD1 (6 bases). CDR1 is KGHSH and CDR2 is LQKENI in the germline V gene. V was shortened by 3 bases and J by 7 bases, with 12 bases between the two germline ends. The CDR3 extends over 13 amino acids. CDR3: CASSPQGGGEAFF. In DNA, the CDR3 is TGTGCCAGCTCACCTCAGGGAGGGGGTGAAGCTTTCTTT.

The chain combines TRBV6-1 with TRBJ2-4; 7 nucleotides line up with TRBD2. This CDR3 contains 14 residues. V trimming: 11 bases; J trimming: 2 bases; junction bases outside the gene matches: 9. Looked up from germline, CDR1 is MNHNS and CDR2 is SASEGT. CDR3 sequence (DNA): TGTGCCGCGGGGGAGCGCGACCCCAAAAACATTCAGTACTTC. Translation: CAAGERDPKNIQYF.